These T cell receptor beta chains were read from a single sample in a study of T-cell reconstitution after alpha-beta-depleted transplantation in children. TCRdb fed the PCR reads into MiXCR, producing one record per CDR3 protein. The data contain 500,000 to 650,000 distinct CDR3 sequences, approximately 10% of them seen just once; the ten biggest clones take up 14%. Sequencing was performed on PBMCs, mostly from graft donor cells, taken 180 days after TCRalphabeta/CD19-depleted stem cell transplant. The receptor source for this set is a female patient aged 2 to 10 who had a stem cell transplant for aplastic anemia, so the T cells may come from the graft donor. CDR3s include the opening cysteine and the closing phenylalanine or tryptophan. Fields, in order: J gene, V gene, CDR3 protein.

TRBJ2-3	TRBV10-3	CAISATDTQYF
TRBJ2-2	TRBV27	CATSFFNTGELFF
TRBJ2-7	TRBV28	CASSPQAGGAYEQYF
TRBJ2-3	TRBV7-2	CASSPWTSSWDTQYF
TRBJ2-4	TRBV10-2	CASSDRRGLASDSQYF
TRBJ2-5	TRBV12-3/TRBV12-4	CASSLAQGGETQYF
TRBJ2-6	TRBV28	CASIPYPGSGANVLTF
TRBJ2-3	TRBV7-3	CASSVTSTSTDTQYF
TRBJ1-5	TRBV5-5	CASSPKGPSNQPQHF
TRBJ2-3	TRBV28	CASTPPGLWDTQYF
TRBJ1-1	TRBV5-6	CASSLARQRNTEAFF
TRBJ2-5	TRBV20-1	CSATDRGRVGTQYF
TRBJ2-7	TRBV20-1	CSASEGAKTGYYEQYF
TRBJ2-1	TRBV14	CASSPHGRSSYNEQFF
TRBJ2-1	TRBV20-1	CSARVSIAVRNEQFF
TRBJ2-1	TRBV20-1	CSARDRDRWLSIALYYNEQFF
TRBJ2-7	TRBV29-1	CSVERDSYEQYF
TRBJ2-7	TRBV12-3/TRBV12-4	CASTSTEIGEQYF
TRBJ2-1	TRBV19	CASSGLAGDYNEQFF
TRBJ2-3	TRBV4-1	CASSQDKGPLADTQYF
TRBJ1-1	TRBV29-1	CSVEAAGQTPAMNTEAFF
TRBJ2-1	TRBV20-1	CSARDPTTVRKRRDNEQFF
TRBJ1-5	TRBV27	CASSLPQNSNQPQHF
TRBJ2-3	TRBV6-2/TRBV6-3	CASAGGRTTDTQYF
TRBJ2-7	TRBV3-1	CASSQARRGQEQYF
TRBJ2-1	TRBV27	CASSGLGGNSYNEQFF
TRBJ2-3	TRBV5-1	CASSGPGLSSTDTQYF
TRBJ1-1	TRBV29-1	CSGDNTEAFF
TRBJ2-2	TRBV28	CASSSFGSHTGELFF
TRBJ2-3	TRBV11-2	CASSQRGTSGRYPDTQYF
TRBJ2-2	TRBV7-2	CASSVNAGANTGELFF
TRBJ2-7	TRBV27	CASRTGGLAGISSIEQYF
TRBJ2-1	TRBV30	CAWRSPGAYNEQFF
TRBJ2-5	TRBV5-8	CASSLHSRGQGKETQYF
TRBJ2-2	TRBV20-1	CSGGTANTGDLFF
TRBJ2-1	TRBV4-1	CASSQDLASGSSYNEQFF
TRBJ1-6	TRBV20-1	CSARDRGDSPLHF
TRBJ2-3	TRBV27	CASSSGEGGKDTQYF
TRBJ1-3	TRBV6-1	CASSEAGSGNTIYF
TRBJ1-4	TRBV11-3	CASSDRSSAGSNEKLFF
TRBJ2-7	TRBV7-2	CASSRTPAGTSLSEQYF
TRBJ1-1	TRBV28	CASSPPAGGSITEAFF
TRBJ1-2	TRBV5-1	CASSPPTGGHVYTF
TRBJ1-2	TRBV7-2	CASSSQGQGQYGYTF
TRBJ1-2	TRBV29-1	CSVEDPVRQLQGYTF
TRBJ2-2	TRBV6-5	CASHRTGKPGELFF
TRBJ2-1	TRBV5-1	CASSFQPSANEQFF
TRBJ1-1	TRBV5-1	CASSPQGAAEAFF
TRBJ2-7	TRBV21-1	CASSKKRESYEQYF
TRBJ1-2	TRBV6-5	CASSYSRGAGYGYTF
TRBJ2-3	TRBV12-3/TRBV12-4	CASSFASAVTDTQYF
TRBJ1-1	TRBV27	CATVLRGGKNTEAFF